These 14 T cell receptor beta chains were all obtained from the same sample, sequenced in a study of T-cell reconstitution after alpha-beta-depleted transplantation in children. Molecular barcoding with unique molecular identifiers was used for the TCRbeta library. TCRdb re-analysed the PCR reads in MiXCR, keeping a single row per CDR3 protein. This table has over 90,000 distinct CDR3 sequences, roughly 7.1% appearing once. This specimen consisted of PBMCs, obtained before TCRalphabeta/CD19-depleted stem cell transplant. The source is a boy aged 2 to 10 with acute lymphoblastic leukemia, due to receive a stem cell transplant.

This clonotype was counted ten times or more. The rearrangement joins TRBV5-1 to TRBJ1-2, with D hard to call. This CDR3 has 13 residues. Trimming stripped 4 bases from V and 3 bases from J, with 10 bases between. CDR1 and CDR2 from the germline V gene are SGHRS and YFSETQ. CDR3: CASSVTRDYGYTF. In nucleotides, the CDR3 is TGCGCCAGCAGCGTGACCCGGGACTATGGCTACACCTTC.

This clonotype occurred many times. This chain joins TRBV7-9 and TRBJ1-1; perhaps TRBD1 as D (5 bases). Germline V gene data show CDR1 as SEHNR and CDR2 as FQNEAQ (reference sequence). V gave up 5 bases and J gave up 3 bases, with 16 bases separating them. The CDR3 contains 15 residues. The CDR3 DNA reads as TGTGCCAGCAGCCCCGTGGGGGGGTGGGACACTGAAGCTTTCTTT. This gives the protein CASSPVGGWDTEAFF.

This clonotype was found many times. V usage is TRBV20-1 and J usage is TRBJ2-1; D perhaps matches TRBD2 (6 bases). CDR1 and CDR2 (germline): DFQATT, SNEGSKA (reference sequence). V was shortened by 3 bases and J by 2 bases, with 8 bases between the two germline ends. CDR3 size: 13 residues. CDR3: CSARTGAYNEQFF. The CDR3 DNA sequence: TGCAGTGCTAGGACGGGGGCCTACAATGAGCAGTTCTTC.

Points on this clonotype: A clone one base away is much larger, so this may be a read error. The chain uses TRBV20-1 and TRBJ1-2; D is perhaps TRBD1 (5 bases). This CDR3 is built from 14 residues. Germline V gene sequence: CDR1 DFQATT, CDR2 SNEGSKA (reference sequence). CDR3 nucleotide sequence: TGCAGTGCTAGAGCGGGGCTCATTAACGATGGCTACACCTTC. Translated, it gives CSARAGLINDGYTF.

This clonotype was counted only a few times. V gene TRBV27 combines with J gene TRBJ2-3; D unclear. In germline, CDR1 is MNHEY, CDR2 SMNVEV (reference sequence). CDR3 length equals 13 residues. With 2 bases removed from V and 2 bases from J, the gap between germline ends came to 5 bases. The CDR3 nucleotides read TGTGCCAGCAGTTTACGGGTCACAGATACGCAGTATTTT. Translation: CASSLRVTDTQYF.

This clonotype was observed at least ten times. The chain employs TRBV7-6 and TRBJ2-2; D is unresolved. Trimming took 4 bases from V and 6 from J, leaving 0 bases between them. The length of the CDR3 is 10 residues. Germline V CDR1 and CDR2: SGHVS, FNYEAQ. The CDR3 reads CASSSGELFF. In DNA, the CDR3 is TGTGCCAGCAGCTCCGGGGAGCTGTTTTTT.

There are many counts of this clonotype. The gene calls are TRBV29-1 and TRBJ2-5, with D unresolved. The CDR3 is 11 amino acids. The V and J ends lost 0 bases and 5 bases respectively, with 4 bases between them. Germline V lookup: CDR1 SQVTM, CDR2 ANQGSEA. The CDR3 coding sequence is TGCAGCGTTGAAGATCTTGAGACCCAGTACTTC. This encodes CSVEDLETQYF.

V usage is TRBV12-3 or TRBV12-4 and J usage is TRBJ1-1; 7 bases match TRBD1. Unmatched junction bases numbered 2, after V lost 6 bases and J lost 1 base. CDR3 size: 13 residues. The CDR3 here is CASRGTENTEAFF. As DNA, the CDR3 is TGTGCCAGCAGGGGGACAGAGAACACTGAAGCTTTCTTT.

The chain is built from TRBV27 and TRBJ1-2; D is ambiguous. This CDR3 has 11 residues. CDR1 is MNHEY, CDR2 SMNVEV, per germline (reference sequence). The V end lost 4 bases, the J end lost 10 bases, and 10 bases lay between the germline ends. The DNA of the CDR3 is TGTGCCAGCAGTTCCGGGGTGGACTACACCTTC. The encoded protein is CASSSGVDYTF.

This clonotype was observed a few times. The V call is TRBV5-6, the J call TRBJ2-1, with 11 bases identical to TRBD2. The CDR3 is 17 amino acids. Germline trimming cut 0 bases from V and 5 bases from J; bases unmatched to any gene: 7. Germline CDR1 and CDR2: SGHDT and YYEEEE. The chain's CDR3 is CASSLEGGGLADNEQFF. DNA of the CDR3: TGTGCCAGCAGCTTGGAAGGGGGGGGACTAGCGGACAATGAGCAGTTCTTC.

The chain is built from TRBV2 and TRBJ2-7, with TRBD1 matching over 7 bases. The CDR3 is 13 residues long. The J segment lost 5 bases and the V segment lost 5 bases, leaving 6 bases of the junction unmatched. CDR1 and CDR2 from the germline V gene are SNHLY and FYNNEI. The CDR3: CASSTTGSDEQYF. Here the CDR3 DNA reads TGTGCCAGCAGTACGACAGGGAGCGACGAGCAGTACTTC.

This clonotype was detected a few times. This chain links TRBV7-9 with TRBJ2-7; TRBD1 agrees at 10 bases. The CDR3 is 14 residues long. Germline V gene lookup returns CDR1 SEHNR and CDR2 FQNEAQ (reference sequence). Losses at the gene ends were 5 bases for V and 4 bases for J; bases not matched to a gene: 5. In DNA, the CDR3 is TGTGCCAGCAGCGCCGGACAGGGGGGGTACGAGCAGTACTTC. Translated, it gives CASSAGQGGYEQYF.

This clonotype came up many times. CDR3 in amino acids: CSARDGTGYMNTEAFF. The CDR3 DNA reads as TGCAGTGCTAGAGATGGGACAGGGTATATGAACACTGAAGCTTTCTTT. This chain links TRBV20-1 with TRBJ1-1; TRBD1 matches at 9 bases. Germline V gene data show CDR1 as DFQATT and CDR2 as SNEGSKA (reference sequence). J gave up 0 bases and V 0 bases, and 5 bases lay outside the gene matches. This CDR3 region has 16 residues.

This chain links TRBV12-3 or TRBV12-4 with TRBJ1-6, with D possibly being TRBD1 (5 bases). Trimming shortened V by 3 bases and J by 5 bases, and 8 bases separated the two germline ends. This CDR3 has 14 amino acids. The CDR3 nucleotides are TGTGCCAGCAGTTTGGGGGGAAATAATTCACCCCTCCACTTT. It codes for CASSLGGNNSPLHF.